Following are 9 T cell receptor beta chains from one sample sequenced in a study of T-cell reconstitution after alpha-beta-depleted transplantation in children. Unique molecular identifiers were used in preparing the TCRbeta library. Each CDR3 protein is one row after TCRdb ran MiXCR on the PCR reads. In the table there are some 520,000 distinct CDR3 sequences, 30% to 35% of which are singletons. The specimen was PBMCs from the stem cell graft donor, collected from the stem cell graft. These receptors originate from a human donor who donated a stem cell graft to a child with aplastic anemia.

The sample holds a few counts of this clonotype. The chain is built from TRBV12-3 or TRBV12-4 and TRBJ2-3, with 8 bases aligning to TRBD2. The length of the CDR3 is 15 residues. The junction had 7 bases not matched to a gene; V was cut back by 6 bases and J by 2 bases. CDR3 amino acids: CASSPTTSDTDTQYF. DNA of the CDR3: TGTGCCAGCAGCCCGACGACTAGCGACACAGATACGCAGTATTTT.

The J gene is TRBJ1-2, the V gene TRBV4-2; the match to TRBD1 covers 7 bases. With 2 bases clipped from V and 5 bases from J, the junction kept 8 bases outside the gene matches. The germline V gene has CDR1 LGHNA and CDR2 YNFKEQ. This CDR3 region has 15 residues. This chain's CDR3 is CASSQPVTGVYGYTF. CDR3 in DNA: TGTGCCAGCAGCCAACCTGTAACAGGGGTTTATGGCTACACCTTC.

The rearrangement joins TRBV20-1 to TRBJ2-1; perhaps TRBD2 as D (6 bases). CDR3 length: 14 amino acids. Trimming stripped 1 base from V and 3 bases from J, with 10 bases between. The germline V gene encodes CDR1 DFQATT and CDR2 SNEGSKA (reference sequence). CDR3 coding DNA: TGCAGTGCTAGAGGTCACGGGGGCTACAATGAGCAGTTCTTC. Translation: CSARGHGGYNEQFF.

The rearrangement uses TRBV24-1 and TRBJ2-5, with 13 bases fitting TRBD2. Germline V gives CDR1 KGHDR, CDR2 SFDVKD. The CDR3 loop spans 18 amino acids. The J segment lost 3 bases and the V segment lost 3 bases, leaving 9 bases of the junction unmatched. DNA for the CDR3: TGTGCCACCAGTGATCCCTTCCCCGGGACTAGCGGGAAAGAGACCCAGTACTTC. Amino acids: CATSDPFPGTSGKETQYF.

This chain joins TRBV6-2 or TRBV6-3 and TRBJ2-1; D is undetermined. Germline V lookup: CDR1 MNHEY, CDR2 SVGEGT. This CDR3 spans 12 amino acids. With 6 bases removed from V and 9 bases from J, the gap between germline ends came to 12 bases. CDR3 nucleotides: TGTGCCAGCAGACAGAGCCGAGGTGAGCAGTTCTTC. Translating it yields CASRQSRGEQFF.

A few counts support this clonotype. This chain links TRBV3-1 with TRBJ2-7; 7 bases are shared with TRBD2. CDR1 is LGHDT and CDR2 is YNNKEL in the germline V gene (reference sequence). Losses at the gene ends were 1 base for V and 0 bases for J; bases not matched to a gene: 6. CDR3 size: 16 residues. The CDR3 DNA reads TGTGCCAGCAGCCAAGTAGGGACTACCTCCTCCTACGAGCAGTACTTC. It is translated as CASSQVGTTSSYEQYF.

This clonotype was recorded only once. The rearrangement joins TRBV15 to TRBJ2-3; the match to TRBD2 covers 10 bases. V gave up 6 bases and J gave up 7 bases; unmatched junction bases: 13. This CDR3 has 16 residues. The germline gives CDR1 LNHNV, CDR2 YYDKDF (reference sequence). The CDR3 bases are TGTGCCACCAGGGGCGGGCTAGCGGGAGTTCAATATACGCAGTATTTT. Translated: CATRGGLAGVQYTQYF.

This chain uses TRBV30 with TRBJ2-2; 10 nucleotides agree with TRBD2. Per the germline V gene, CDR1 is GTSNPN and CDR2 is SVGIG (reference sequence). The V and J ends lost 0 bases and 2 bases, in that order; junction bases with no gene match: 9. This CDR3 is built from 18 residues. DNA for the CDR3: TGTGCCTGGAGTGTACAGGCTAGCGGGAGAGTTAACACCGGGGAGCTGTTTTTT. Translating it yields CAWSVQASGRVNTGELFF.

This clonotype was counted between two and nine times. CDR3 sequence reads: CASSQREAEKLFF. For the CDR3, the DNA is TGTGCCAGCAGCCAGAGGGAGGCTGAAAAACTGTTTTTT. The chain is built from TRBV4-2 and TRBJ1-4; no clear D. Trimming left V 3 bases short and J 7 bases short, with 9 bases between. The CDR3 has 13 amino acids. Germline V gene lookup returns CDR1 LGHNA and CDR2 YNFKEQ.